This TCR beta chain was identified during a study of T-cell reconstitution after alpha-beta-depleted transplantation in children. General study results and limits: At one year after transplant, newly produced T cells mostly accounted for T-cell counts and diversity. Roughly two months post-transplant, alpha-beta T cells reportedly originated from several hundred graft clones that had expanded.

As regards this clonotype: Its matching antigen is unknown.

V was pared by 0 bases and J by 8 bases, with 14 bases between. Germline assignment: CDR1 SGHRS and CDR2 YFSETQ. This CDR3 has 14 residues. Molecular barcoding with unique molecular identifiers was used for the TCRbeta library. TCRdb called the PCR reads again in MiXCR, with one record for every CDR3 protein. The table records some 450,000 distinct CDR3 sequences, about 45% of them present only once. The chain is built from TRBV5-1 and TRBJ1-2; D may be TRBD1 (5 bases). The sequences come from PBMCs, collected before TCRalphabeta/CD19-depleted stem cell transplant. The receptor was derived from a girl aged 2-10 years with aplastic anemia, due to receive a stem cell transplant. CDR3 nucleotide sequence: TGCGCCAGCAGCTTGGGGAGGGGAATCGGCGGCTACACCTTC. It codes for CASSLGRGIGGYTF. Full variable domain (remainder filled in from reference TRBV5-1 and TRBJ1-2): KAGVTQTPRYLIKTRGQQVTLSCSPISGHRSVSWYQQTPGQGLQFLFEYFSETQRNKGNFPGRFSGRQFSNSRSEMNVSTLELGDSALYLCASSLGRGIGGYTFGSGTRLTVV.